Each of the 27 T cell receptor beta chains below was sequenced from the same sample in a study of shared clonotypes between healthy human individuals. TCRdb's copy holds only in-frame clones and misses some; the assay was immunoSEQ multiplex PCR. The sample contains hundreds of thousands of clones, 95% to 97% of which appear only once. The sample consisted of naive CD4+ T cells sorted from blood. As to subset: CD45RA+ positively selected. The origin of the receptors is a woman under 40 in good health.

The V and J genes are TRBV5-4 and TRBJ1-1; no clear D gene. Trimming left V 5 bases short and J 0 bases short, with 11 bases between. The CDR3 contains 14 residues. CDR1 and CDR2 (germline): SGHNT, YYREEE (reference sequence). The CDR3 here is CASRQANMNTEAFF. The CDR3 region has the DNA TGTGCCAGCAGGCAGGCAAACATGAACACTGAAGCTTTCTTT.

The rearrangement uses TRBV19 and TRBJ2-7; TRBD2 matches 13 bases. The V and J ends lost 4 bases and 0 bases, in that order; junction bases with no gene match: 9. Germline V gene sequence: CDR1 LNHDA, CDR2 SQIVND (reference sequence). This CDR3 has 18 amino acids. The DNA of the CDR3 is TGTGCCAGTAGTACCCGACTAGCGGGAGGCTTACGCTCCTACGAGCAGTACTTC. Its protein is CASSTRLAGGLRSYEQYF.

This clone appeared once. V usage is TRBV5-1 and J usage is TRBJ1-3; 7 bases are a match to TRBD1. This CDR3 is built from 16 residues. Germline V lookup: CDR1 SGHRS, CDR2 YFSETQ. After removal of 4 bases from V and 0 bases from J, the junction contained 7 bases not matched to a gene. The CDR3 coding sequence is TGCGCCAGCAGCCAAGGACAGGCGCGCTCTGGAAACACCATATATTTT. As protein: CASSQGQARSGNTIYF.

The sample holds one count of this clone. The DNA for the CDR3 is TGTGCCAGCAGTTTCTGGTCCCTAACAGTGACAGATACGCAGTATTTT. It codes for CASSFWSLTVTDTQYF. The chain employs TRBV28 and TRBJ2-3; D remains ambiguous. The germline V gene encodes CDR1 MDHEN and CDR2 SYDVKM. This CDR3 contains 16 residues. V shed 3 bases and J shed 3 bases, with 16 bases lying between them.

This sequence joins TRBV5-4 and TRBJ1-2; TRBD1 might be the D (5 bases). The germline V gene encodes CDR1 SGHNT and CDR2 YYREEE (reference sequence). There are 15 residues in the CDR3. V lost 4 bases and J lost 2, with 15 bases in between. This chain's CDR3 is CASSPVGSGNYGYTF. CDR3 coding DNA: TGTGCCAGCAGCCCCGTCGGCTCAGGGAACTATGGCTACACCTTC.

V usage is TRBV5-1 and J usage is TRBJ2-2, with D maybe TRBD1 (5 bases). The germline V gene has CDR1 SGHRS and CDR2 YFSETQ. Trimming cost V 3 bases and J 7 bases, with 10 bases left between them. The CDR3 totals 13 residues. DNA for the CDR3: TGCGCCAGCAGCTCCAGGGTTAACGGGGAGCTGTTTTTT. It is translated as CASSSRVNGELFF.

This chain joins TRBV19 and TRBJ2-3; tentatively, D is TRBD1 or TRBD2 (5 bases each). V was shortened by 4 bases and J by 1 base, with 18 bases between the two germline ends. CDR1 is LNHDA, CDR2 SQIVND, per germline (reference sequence). This CDR3 spans 17 amino acids. In DNA form, the CDR3 reads TGTGCCAGTAGTACCCCGAGGGGCGTCAAAGGCACAGATACGCAGTATTTT. Translation: CASSTPRGVKGTDTQYF.

This chain joins TRBV28 and TRBJ1-2; TRBD1 aligns across 7 bases. The CDR3 covers 14 residues. With 7 bases clipped from V and 8 bases from J, the junction kept 13 bases outside the gene matches. Germline CDR1 MDHEN, CDR2 SYDVKM. In DNA, the CDR3 is TGTGCCAGCACCCCCGGCCAGGGGGTGTGGGGCTACACCTTC. It codes for CASTPGQGVWGYTF.

The V call is TRBV27, the J call TRBJ1-5; D is undetermined. CDR3 length: 16 amino acids. V shed 2 bases and J shed 0 bases, with 11 bases lying between them. CDR1 and CDR2 from the germline V gene are MNHEY and SMNVEV (reference sequence). In nucleotides, the CDR3 is TGTGCCAGCAGTTTAGTTGGCCGGAATAGCAATCAGCCCCAGCATTTT. It yields the protein CASSLVGRNSNQPQHF.

The J gene is TRBJ2-7, the V gene TRBV10-3; TRBD1 or TRBD2 may be the D gene (5 bases each). The CDR3 spans 17 residues. The V end was cut by 3 bases, the J end by 6 bases, with 24 bases between. The germline gives CDR1 ENHRY, CDR2 SYGVKD. The CDR3 reads CAISDLGAPADRGEQYF. The CDR3 nucleotides are TGTGCCATCAGTGACCTTGGGGCCCCAGCGGACCGGGGCGAGCAGTACTTC.

This clone was counted between two and nine times. The genes are TRBV5-4 and TRBJ2-5, with no clear D. The last part of the DNA fits TRBJ2-7 better; the J call may be wrong. From germline, CDR1 is SGHNT and CDR2 YYREEE (reference sequence). The CDR3 loop spans 11 amino acids. CDR3 sequence: CASSSSYEQYF. DNA of the CDR3: TGTGCCAGCAGCTCCTCCTACGAGCAGTACTTC.

The chain links TRBV2 to TRBJ2-5; 7 bases match TRBD2. The J call may be in error: the DNA end matches TRBJ2-7 better. Germline-derived CDR1 and CDR2 are SNHLY and FYNNEI. The CDR3 loop spans 12 amino acids. CDR3 loop: CASSGLADEQYF. The CDR3, as DNA: TGTGCCAGCAGTGGGCTAGCGGACGAGCAGTACTTC.

As for this clone: A read error may produce the germline difference seen at one junction end. The chain joins TRBV6-5 to TRBJ2-7; D is unresolved. This CDR3 comprises 13 residues. CDR1 is MNHEY, CDR2 SVGAGI, per germline. CDR3: CVSSPGVVYEQYF. CDR3 DNA: TGTGTCAGCAGCCCTGGGGTGGTTTACGAGCAGTACTTC.

This chain joins TRBV7-3 and TRBJ2-1, with 9 bases lining up with TRBD2. V lost 6 bases to trimming and J lost 1 base; unmatched junction nucleotides: 4. CDR3 size: 15 residues. Germline V gene lookup returns CDR1 SGHTA and CDR2 FQGTGA. This chain's CDR3 is CASSLSGSSYNEQFF. The CDR3 bases are TGTGCCAGCAGTCTTAGCGGGAGTTCCTACAATGAGCAGTTCTTC.

This clone is a singleton in its sample. The chain combines TRBV7-7 with TRBJ2-5, with D perhaps assigned TRBD1 or TRBD2 (5 bases each). CDR1 and CDR2 from the germline V gene are SSHAT and FNYEAQ (reference sequence). Trimming left V 5 bases short and J 2 bases short, with 9 bases between. The CDR3 loop spans 13 amino acids. Here the CDR3 DNA reads TGTGCCAGCAGCCCCGGGGCTCAAGAGACCCAGTACTTC. Its translation is CASSPGAQETQYF.

This rearrangement joins TRBV7-2 to TRBJ1-1; D uncertain. The CDR3 loop spans 15 amino acids. Germline assignment: CDR1 SGHTA and CDR2 FQGNSA. Trimming shortened V by 1 base and J by 4 bases, and 13 bases separated the two germline ends. The CDR3 loop reads CASSLEIRGVTEAFF. The CDR3 DNA is TGTGCCAGCAGCTTAGAGATTCGGGGAGTCACTGAAGCTTTCTTT.

The CDR3 loop is CASSFAEAYGYTF. The CDR3 nucleotides read TGCGCCAGCAGTTTCGCGGAGGCCTATGGCTACACCTTC. The V call is TRBV5-1, the J call TRBJ1-2; no clear D gene. The germline CDR1 and CDR2 sequences are SGHRS and YFSETQ. The CDR3 sequence is 13 residues long. Trimming shortened V by 5 bases and J by 4 bases, and 12 bases separated the two germline ends.

The chain joins TRBV12-5 to TRBJ2-2, with 8 bases fitting TRBD1. In germline, CDR1 is LGHNT, CDR2 FRNRAP. V shed 4 bases, J shed 5 bases, and the junction held 9 bases outside the gene matches. The CDR3 length is 16 residues. This chain's CDR3 is CASGSTGVMGTGELFF. The CDR3 DNA reads as TGTGCTAGTGGTTCGACAGGGGTTATGGGAACCGGGGAGCTGTTTTTT.

The chain recombines TRBV5-1 with TRBJ2-5, with 9 bases aligning to TRBD2. The J call is in doubt because the DNA end fits TRBJ2-7 better. The CDR3 spans 15 residues. Looked up from germline, CDR1 is SGHRS and CDR2 is YFSETQ. DNA for the CDR3: TGCGCCAGCAGCTACACAGCGGGAGGAAGCTACGAGCAGTACTTC. It is translated as CASSYTAGGSYEQYF.

The CDR3, as DNA: TGCAGCGTTGTGTGGGGGAGCCAAGAGACCCAGTACTTC. This gives the protein CSVVWGSQETQYF. This rearrangement joins TRBV29-1 to TRBJ2-5; D tentatively fits TRBD1 or TRBD2 (5 bases each). The CDR3 spans 13 residues. CDR1 is SQVTM, CDR2 ANQGSEA, per germline. V lost 4 bases, J lost 1 base, and 10 bases lay in between.

V gene TRBV5-1 combines with J gene TRBJ1-3, with 7 bases lining up with TRBD1. V lost 4 bases, J lost 1 base, and 8 bases stayed unmatched. The CDR3 totals 16 residues. Germline V gene lookup returns CDR1 SGHRS and CDR2 YFSETQ. CDR3 in DNA: TGCGCCAGCAGCCACCGACAGGGAGAGTCTGGAAACACCATATATTTT. It is translated as CASSHRQGESGNTIYF. The complete variable domain, with remaining parts taken from reference TRBV5-1 and TRBJ1-3, reads KAGVTQTPRYLIKTRGQQVTLSCSPISGHRSVSWYQQTPGQGLQFLFEYFSETQRNKGNFPGRFSGRQFSNSRSEMNVSTLELGDSALYLCASSHRQGESGNTIYFGEGSWLTVV.

The V gene is TRBV4-1, the J gene TRBJ2-1, with 14 positions matching TRBD2. CDR1 is MGHRA, CDR2 YSYEKL, per germline. V lost 4 bases and J lost 7; bases outside the gene matches: 9. The CDR3 spans 17 residues. The DNA for the CDR3 is TGCGCCAGCAGCCTCCCGGGACTAGCGGGAGTTGCAAATGAGCAGTTCTTC. It translates to CASSLPGLAGVANEQFF.

V and J are TRBV7-9 and TRBJ2-7; D is unresolved. The V and J ends lost 2 bases and 1 base respectively, with 3 bases between them. CDR1 and CDR2 (germline): SEHNR, FQNEAQ (reference sequence). The CDR3 contains 12 residues. The CDR3 nucleotides read TGTGCCAGCAGCTTACATTCCTACGAGCAGTACTTC. This translates into CASSLHSYEQYF.

This chain joins TRBV6-5 and TRBJ2-3, with D perhaps matching TRBD2 (6 bases). In germline, CDR1 is MNHEY, CDR2 SVGAGI. The V end lost 6 bases, the J end lost 0 bases, and 13 bases lay between the germline ends. The CDR3 runs 15 residues. The DNA for the CDR3 is TGTGCCAGCAGGCGGAATCGGGGGAGCACAGATACGCAGTATTTT. It encodes CASRRNRGSTDTQYF.

This chain links TRBV10-3 with TRBJ2-1, with TRBD2 identical over 11 bases. The CDR3 sequence is 17 residues long. J lost 5 bases, V lost 3 bases, and 9 bases had no gene match. The germline V gene encodes CDR1 ENHRY and CDR2 SYGVKD. The CDR3 sequence is CAISDQNRLAGNNEQFF. DNA for the CDR3: TGTGCCATCAGTGACCAAAATCGACTAGCGGGGAACAATGAGCAGTTCTTC.

This chain uses TRBV29-1 with TRBJ1-1; D gene ambiguous. CDR3 length: 12 amino acids. Germline assignment: CDR1 SQVTM and CDR2 ANQGSEA. The germline V and J ends were trimmed by 3 bases and 3 bases, with 8 bases remaining between them. CDR3 coding DNA: TGCAGCGTTGACCCCCGGGACACTGAAGCTTTCTTT. Protein sequence: CSVDPRDTEAFF.

The V gene is TRBV30, the J gene TRBJ2-5; D unresolved. Near its end, the DNA agrees better with TRBJ2-7, so the J call may be wrong. The V gene's germline CDR1 is GTSNPN and CDR2 SVGIG (reference sequence). This CDR3 has 12 amino acids. CDR3 sequence (DNA): TGTGCCTGGAGTGAGAGCTCCTACGAGCAGTACTTC. This gives the protein CAWSESSYEQYF.